This T cell receptor (beta chain) was captured by sequencing in a study of cytomegalovirus exposure and HLA in healthy donors. Study-wide results and caveats: In vitro assays verified that three CMV-associated chains recognized CMV antigens specifically. It was assumed in the presence/absence analyses that sequencing depth was roughly uniform across donors. Sequencing likely generated an artifact that appeared as a cluster of highly shared sequence variants. Reports indicate that TCR beta sequences accurately predicted the HLA-A and HLA-B alleles of most subjects.

To note about this clone: Its cognate antigen is unknown.

Germline loops: CDR1 SEHNR, CDR2 FQNEAQ (reference sequence). CDR3 length equals 14 residues. Trimming cost V 5 bases and J 3 bases; bases outside gene matches: 3. PCR amplification relied on 60 Vbeta primers (plus 13 Jbeta primers). Data came from immunoSEQ multiplex PCR; TCRdb stores just in-frame clones and leaves some out. The sample has around 170,000 clones, more than 65% seen once; the top ten hold approximately 3.8%. The sequence was obtained from a man aged 50 or older in good health and CMV-seronegative. Sequenced sample: PBMCs. V usage is TRBV7-9 and J usage is TRBJ2-3, with 9 bases that match TRBD2. The chain's CDR3 is CASSLGLATDTQYF. The CDR3 DNA follows: TGTGCCAGCAGCCTTGGACTAGCGACAGATACGCAGTATTTT. The variable domain in full, completed from reference TRBV7-9 and TRBJ2-3, reads DTGVSQNPRHKITKRGQNVTFRCDPISEHNRLYWYRQTLGQGPEFLTYFQNEAQLEKSRLLSDRFSAERPKGSFSTLEIQRTEQGDSAMYLCASSLGLATDTQYFGPGTRLTVL.